These 14 T cell receptor beta chains share one sample of origin, sequenced in a study of CD8+CD57+ T cells in acquired aplastic anemia. Patients chosen for sequencing had CD8+CD57+ cells that had expanded, as shown by flow cytometry. For CDR3 and TCR beta VDJ profiling, genomic DNA was the template used. TCRdb analysed the reads with MiXCR anew, one entry per CDR3 protein. The profile shows about 120,000 distinct CDR3 sequences, under 65% of them singletons. Material for sequencing was sorted CD4+, CD8+, or CD8+CD57+ T cells (not recorded which) from PBMCs. These receptors were taken from a human donor with aplastic anemia.

The chain is built from TRBV10-3 and TRBJ2-3; D is uncertain. CDR1 and CDR2 from the germline V gene are ENHRY and SYGVKD. Trimming removed 6 bases at V and 0 bases at J, with 4 bases between. The CDR3 is made up of 12 amino acids. As DNA, the CDR3 is TGTGCCATCAGCTACAGCACAGATACGCAGTATTTT. Translating gives CAISYSTDTQYF.

In its sample, this clonotype was seen many times. This sequence joins TRBV7-9 and TRBJ1-2, with D tentatively TRBD1 (5 bases). The CDR3 has 14 amino acids. The V and J ends lost 1 base and 5 bases respectively, with 11 bases between them. CDR1 is SEHNR and CDR2 is FQNEAQ in the germline V gene (reference sequence). The CDR3 DNA is TGTGCCAGCAGCTTAGTGGGACCCCAATATGGCTACACCTTC. The encoded protein is CASSLVGPQYGYTF.

This clonotype came up a few times. The chain is built from TRBV15 and TRBJ2-7, with D maybe TRBD2 (7 bases). Per the germline V gene, CDR1 is LNHNV and CDR2 is YYDKDF (reference sequence). Between the trimmed V and J ends, which lost 1 base and 2 bases, there was a span of 15 bases. This CDR3 region has 16 residues. The CDR3 coding sequence is TGTGCCACCAGCAGAGCTCGTGGGGGGGGCACCTACGAGCAGTACTTC. Translated: CATSRARGGGTYEQYF.

This chain joins TRBV25-1 and TRBJ1-5; no clear D. The CDR3 length is 12 residues. V was clipped by 5 bases and J by 5 bases, with 7 bases between them. The germline CDR1 and CDR2 sequences are MGHDK and SYGVNS. The CDR3 DNA follows: TGTGCCAGCAGTTCCCTTGATCAGCCCCAGCATTTT. This codes for CASSSLDQPQHF. Full variable domain (missing parts from reference TRBV25-1 and TRBJ1-5): EADIYQTPRYLVIGTGKKITLECSQTMGHDKMYWYQQDPGMELHLIHYSYGVNSTEKGDLSSESTVSRIRTEHFPLTLESARPSHTSQYLCASSSLDQPQHFGDGTRLSIL.

J is TRBJ1-6 and V is TRBV25-1; D is ambiguous. The germline gives CDR1 MGHDK, CDR2 SYGVNS. V shed 3 bases and J shed 4 bases, with 4 bases lying between them. CDR3 length equals 13 residues. This chain's CDR3 is CASSDSYNSPLHF. The CDR3 nucleotides read TGTGCCAGCAGTGACAGTTATAATTCACCCCTCCACTTT.

The genes are TRBV24-1 and TRBJ2-3; 8 bases are a match to TRBD2. CDR1 is KGHDR, CDR2 SFDVKD, per germline. The CDR3 sequence is 16 residues long. With 4 bases clipped from V and 2 bases from J, the junction kept 7 bases outside the gene matches. The CDR3 DNA reads TGTGCCACCAGTGAGCCCGGGACTAGGGACACAGATACGCAGTATTTT. Protein: CATSEPGTRDTDTQYF.

The rearrangement uses TRBV11-2 and TRBJ2-3; tentative D call: TRBD1 (6 bases). Looked up from germline, CDR1 is SGHAT and CDR2 is FQNNGV. V lost 5 bases and J lost 2, with 14 bases in between. The CDR3 sequence is 15 residues long. The CDR3 DNA sequence: TGTGCCAGCAGCCGTGGTGGGGGCTTCACAGATACGCAGTATTTT. Translation gives CASSRGGGFTDTQYF. Full variable domain (outside the CDR3, taken from reference TRBV11-2 and TRBJ2-3): EAGVAQSPRYKIIEKRQSVAFWCNPISGHATLYWYQQILGQGPKLLIQFQNNGVVDDSQLPKDRFSAERLKGVDSTLKIQPAKLEDSAVYLCASSRGGGFTDTQYFGPGTRLTVL.

The rearrangement joins TRBV24-1 to TRBJ2-3, with D maybe TRBD2 (6 bases). Germline V CDR1 and CDR2: KGHDR, SFDVKD. This CDR3 contains 16 residues. Trimming shortened V by 3 bases and J by 1 base, and 13 bases separated the two germline ends. For the CDR3, the DNA is TGTGCCACCAGTGATGCGACTAGAAAACGCACAGATACGCAGTATTTT. This sequence encodes CATSDATRKRTDTQYF.

V is TRBV10-2 and J is TRBJ1-2; 8 bases line up with TRBD1. Germline CDR1 WSHSY, CDR2 SAAADI. The CDR3 is made up of 14 amino acids. Trimming took 4 bases from V and 7 from J; bases not matched to a gene: 8. CDR3 region: CASSGPGGAVGYTF. CDR3 DNA: TGCGCCAGCAGTGGTCCAGGGGGCGCGGTTGGCTACACCTTC.

This chain links TRBV2 with TRBJ2-7; D is uncertain. The germline CDR1 and CDR2 sequences are SNHLY and FYNNEI. V lost 3 bases and J lost 1, with 7 bases in between. CDR3 length: 13 residues. This CDR3 is CASSDRLSYEQYF. In DNA, the CDR3 is TGTGCCAGCAGTGACAGGCTGTCCTACGAGCAGTACTTC.

The rearrangement links TRBV7-2 to TRBJ1-5; D remains unclear. Germline V lookup: CDR1 SGHTA, CDR2 FQGNSA. The germline V and J ends were trimmed by 6 bases and 2 bases, with 8 bases remaining between them. This CDR3 region has 13 residues. The CDR3 reads CASSGRGNQPQHF. CDR3 in DNA: TGTGCCAGCAGTGGAAGAGGCAATCAGCCCCAGCATTTT.

The V gene is TRBV20-1, the J gene TRBJ1-1, with 8 nucleotides matching TRBD1. CDR1 DFQATT and CDR2 SNEGSKA come from the germline V gene (reference sequence). CDR3 size: 11 residues. After removal of 7 bases from V and 5 bases from J, the junction contained 3 bases not matched to a gene. The chain's CDR3 is CSVDRETEAFF. In DNA, the CDR3 is TGCAGTGTGGACAGGGAGACTGAAGCTTTCTTT.

The chain recombines TRBV24-1 with TRBJ2-5; 9 bases map to TRBD1. Germline CDR1 reads KGHDR; CDR2 reads SFDVKD. The CDR3 consists of 15 residues. V shed 4 bases and J 5 bases; nucleotides not matched to a gene: 7. CDR3: CATSDPGQGWETQYF. CDR3 bases: TGTGCCACCAGTGACCCCGGACAGGGGTGGGAGACCCAGTACTTC.

This clonotype was counted between two and nine times. This chain uses TRBV7-2 with TRBJ2-5, with 9 bases identical to TRBD1. Trimming took 5 bases from V and 5 from J; bases not matched to a gene: 3. This CDR3 has 13 amino acids. Germline V lookup: CDR1 SGHTA, CDR2 FQGNSA. This chain's CDR3 is CASSPGTGETQYF. In DNA form, the CDR3 reads TGTGCCAGCAGCCCCGGGACAGGGGAGACCCAGTACTTC.